By share, the clone carrying this T cell receptor beta chain counts as medium-sized. As yet, its antigen is unknown. The sample belongs to a study of tumor and adjacent non-tumor tissue in lung cancer. At the level of the study: Stage I to III disease affected about ten men and roughly five women aged roughly 30 to 80.

Whole-study results and caveats: Compared with tumor, normal lung showed significantly lower TCR diversity. In normal lung, the top 100 clones were significantly more dominant than in tumor. Patients with more diverse tumor TCRs had worse survival.

No cell sorting was done before RNA was extracted from the tissue. The V gene's germline CDR1 is MNHNS and CDR2 SASEGT. Trimming removed 6 bases from V and 4 bases from J, with 18 bases in between. The CDR3 length is 15 residues. TCRbeta libraries were built with three rounds of nested PCR, modified from ARM-PCR. TCRdb reanalysed the multiplex PCR reads using MiXCR and keeps one entry per CDR3 protein. The sample has roughly 67,000 distinct CDR3 sequences, about three fifths seen once. The chain joins TRBV6-1 to TRBJ1-2, with a tentative D call TRBD1 (5 bases). Sequenced input: lung tumor tissue. This sequence was found in a man aged 50-59 years with non-small cell lung cancer. This chain's CDR3 is CASREKRGFLYGYTF. The CDR3 DNA sequence: TGTGCCAGCAGAGAGAAAAGGGGATTCCTCTATGGCTACACCTTC.